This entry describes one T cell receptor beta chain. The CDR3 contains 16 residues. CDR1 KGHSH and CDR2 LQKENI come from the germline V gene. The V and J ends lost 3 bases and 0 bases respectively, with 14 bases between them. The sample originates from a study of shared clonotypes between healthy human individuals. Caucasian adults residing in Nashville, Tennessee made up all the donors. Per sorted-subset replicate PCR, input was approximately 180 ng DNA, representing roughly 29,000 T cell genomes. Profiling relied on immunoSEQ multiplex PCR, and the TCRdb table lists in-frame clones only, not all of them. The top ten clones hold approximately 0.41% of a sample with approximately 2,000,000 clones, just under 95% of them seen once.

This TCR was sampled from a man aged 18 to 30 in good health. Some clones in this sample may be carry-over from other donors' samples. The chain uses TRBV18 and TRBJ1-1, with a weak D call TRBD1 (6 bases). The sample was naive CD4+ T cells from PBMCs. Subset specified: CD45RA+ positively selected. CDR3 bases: TGTGCCAGCTCACCGACGGGGGCATCCATGAACACTGAAGCTTTCTTT. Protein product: CASSPTGASMNTEAFF. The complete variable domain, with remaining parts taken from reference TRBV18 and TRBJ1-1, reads NAGVMQNPRHLVRRRGQEARLRCSPMKGHSHVYWYRQLPEEGLKFMVYLQKENIIDESGMPKERFSAEFPKEGPSILRIQQVVRGDSAAYFCASSPTGASMNTEAFFGQGTRLTVV.